The clone carrying this T cell receptor beta chain has a handful of counts. The data were taken from a study of T cells after yellow fever vaccination. Overall study: Those fractions that held only low numbers of cells were prepared using the SMART-Seq v4 Ultra Low Input RNA kit. Findings and limits, study-wide: Subsequent booster samples again held most clones from primary vaccination (roughly 95% CD4, approximately 86% CD8).

From the 5' RACE reads, TCRdb called clonotypes with MiXCR, one entry per CDR3 protein. The sample consists of under 55,000 distinct CDR3 sequences, about 6.6% of them appearing once. V was clipped by 1 base and J by 3 bases, with 14 bases between them. The CDR3 spans 17 residues. Germline V gives CDR1 SGDLS, CDR2 YYNGEE. This receptor was taken from a man between 18 and 35 years old who received the YFV17D yellow fever vaccine. The sample consisted of CD8+ T cells not binding an NS4B(214-222) dextramer, sorted from PBMCs, taken approximately 40 days after the first yellow fever vaccination. This sequence joins TRBV9 and TRBJ2-6; D assignment may be TRBD1 or TRBD2 (6 bases each). In DNA form, the CDR3 reads TGTGCCAGCAGCGTACCCGTCGGGGGCGTTGGGGCCAACGTCCTGACTTTC. This codes for CASSVPVGGVGANVLTF.